This T cell receptor beta chain was profiled in a study of blood T cell repertoires in COVID-19. This CDR3 spans 15 amino acids. CDR1 and CDR2 (germline): SGHTA, FQGNSA. The V end lost 3 bases, the J end lost 0 bases, and 8 bases lay between the germline ends. The method was immunoSEQ multiplex PCR; TCRdb's version includes in-frame clones alone and lacks a portion of them. The table shows 100,000 or so clones, with approximately 89% occurring only once. The rearrangement links TRBV7-2 to TRBJ2-2; D possibly corresponds to TRBD2 (6 bases). The source of this sequence is a man between 60 and 75 years old with acute or convalescent COVID-19. Sequenced: peripheral blood. The CDR3 bases are TGTGCCAGCAGCTTGCGCGGGACGAACACCGGGGAGCTGTTTTTT. Protein sequence: CASSLRGTNTGELFF.